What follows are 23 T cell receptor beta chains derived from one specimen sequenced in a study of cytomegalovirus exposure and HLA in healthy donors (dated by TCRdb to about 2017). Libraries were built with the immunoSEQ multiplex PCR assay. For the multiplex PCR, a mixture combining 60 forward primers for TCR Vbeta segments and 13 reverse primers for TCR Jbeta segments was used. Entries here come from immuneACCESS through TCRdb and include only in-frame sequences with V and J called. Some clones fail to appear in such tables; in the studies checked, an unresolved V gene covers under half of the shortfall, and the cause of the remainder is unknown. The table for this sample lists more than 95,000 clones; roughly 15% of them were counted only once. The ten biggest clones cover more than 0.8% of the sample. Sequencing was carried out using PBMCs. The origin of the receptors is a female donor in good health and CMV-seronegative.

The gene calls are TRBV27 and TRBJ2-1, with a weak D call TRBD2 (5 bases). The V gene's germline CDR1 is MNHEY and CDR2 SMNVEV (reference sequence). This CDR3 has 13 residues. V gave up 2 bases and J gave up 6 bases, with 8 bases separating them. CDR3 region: CASSLMRANEQFF. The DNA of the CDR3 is TGTGCCAGCAGTTTAATGCGGGCCAATGAGCAGTTCTTC.

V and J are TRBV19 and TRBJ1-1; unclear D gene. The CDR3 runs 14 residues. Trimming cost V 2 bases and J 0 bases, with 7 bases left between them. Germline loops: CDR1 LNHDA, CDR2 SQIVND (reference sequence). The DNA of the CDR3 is TGTGCCAGTAGTATACGCGTCATGAACACTGAAGCTTTCTTT. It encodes CASSIRVMNTEAFF.

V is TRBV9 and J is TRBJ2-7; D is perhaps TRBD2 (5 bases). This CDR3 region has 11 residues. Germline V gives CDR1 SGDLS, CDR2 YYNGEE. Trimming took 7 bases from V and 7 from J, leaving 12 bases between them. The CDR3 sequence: CASGSGREQYF. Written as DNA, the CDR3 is TGTGCCAGCGGAAGCGGTAGAGAGCAGTACTTC.

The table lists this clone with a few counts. DNA of the CDR3: TGTGCCAGCAGCTACTACACTGCTGGGACCCAGTACTTC. This gives the protein CASSYYTAGTQYF. The chain links TRBV7-2 to TRBJ2-5; D is unclear. The CDR3 loop spans 13 amino acids. The germline V and J ends were trimmed by 4 bases and 7 bases, with 13 bases remaining between them. The germline CDR1 and CDR2 sequences are SGHTA and FQGNSA.

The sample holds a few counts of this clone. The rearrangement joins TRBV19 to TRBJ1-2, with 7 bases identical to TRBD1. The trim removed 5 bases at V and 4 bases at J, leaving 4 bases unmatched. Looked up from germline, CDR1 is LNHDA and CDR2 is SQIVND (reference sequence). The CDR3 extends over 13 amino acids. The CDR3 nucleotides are TGTGCCAGTAGTGATACAGGGGCCTATGGCTACACCTTC. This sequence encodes CASSDTGAYGYTF.

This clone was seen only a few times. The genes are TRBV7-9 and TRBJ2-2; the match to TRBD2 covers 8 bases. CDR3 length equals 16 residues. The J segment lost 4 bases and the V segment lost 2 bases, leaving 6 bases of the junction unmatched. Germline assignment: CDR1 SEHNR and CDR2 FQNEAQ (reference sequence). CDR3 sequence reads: CASSLLRGGRTGELFF. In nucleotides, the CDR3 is TGTGCCAGCAGCTTATTACGCGGGGGGCGCACCGGGGAGCTGTTTTTT.

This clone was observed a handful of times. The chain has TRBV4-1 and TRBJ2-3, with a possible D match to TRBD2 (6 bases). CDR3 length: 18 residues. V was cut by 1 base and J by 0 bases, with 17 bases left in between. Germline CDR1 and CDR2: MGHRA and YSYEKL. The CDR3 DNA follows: TGCGCCAGCAGCCAAGGGCCTCCGGGACTGATTAGCACAGATACGCAGTATTTT. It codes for CASSQGPPGLISTDTQYF.

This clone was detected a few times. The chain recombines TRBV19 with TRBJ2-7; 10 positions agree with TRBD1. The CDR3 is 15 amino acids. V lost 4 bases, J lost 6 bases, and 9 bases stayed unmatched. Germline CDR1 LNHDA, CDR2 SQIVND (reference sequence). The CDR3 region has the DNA TGTGCCAGTAGTAAGACAGGGGGCAAAGGTGGCGAGCAGTACTTC. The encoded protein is CASSKTGGKGGEQYF.

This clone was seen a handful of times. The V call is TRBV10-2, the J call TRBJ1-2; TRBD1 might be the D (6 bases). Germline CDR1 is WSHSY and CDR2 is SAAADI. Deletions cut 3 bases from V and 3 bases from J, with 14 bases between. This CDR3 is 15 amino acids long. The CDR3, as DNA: TGCGCCAGCAGTGATAGGGGGGGAGACCACTATGGCTACACCTTC. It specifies CASSDRGGDHYGYTF.

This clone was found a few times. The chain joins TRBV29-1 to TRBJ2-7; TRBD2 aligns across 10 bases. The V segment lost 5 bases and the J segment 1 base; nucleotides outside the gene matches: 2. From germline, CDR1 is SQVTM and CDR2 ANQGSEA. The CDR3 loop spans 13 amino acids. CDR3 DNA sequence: TGCAGCGTTAGGACTAGCGGATCCTACGAGCAGTACTTC. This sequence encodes CSVRTSGSYEQYF.

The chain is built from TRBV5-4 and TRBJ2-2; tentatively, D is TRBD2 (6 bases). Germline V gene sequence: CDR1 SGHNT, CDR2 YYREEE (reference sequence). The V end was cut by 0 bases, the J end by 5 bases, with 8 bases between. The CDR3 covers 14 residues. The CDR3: CASSLGRGTGELFF. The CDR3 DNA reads TGTGCCAGCAGCTTGGGGCGGGGAACCGGGGAGCTGTTTTTT.

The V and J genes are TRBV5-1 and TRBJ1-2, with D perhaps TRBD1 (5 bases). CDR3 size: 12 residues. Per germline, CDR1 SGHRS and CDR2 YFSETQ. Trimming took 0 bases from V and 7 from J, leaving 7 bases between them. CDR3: CASSLGQGGYTF. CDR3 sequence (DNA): TGCGCCAGCAGCTTGGGGCAGGGTGGCTACACCTTC.

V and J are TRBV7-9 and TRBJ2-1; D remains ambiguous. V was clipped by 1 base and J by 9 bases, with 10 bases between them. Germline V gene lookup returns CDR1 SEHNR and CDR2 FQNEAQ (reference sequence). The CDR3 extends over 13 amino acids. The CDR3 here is CASSLGASPEQFF. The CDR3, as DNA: TGTGCCAGCAGCTTAGGGGCCAGCCCTGAGCAGTTCTTC.

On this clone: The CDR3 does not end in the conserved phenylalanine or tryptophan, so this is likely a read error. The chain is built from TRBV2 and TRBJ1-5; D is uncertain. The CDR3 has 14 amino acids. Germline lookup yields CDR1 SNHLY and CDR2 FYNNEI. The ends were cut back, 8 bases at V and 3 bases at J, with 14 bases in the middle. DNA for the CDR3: TGTGCCAGCGCGCAGTCAGGTTCCAATCAGCCCCAGCATGTT. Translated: CASAQSGSNQPQHV.

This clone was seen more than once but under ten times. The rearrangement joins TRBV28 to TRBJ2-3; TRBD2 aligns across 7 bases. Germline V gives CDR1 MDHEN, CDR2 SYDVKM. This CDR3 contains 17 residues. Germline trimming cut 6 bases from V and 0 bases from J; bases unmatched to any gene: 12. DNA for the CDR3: TGTGCCAGCAGCGTTCCTGGTAGCGGGTCTAGCACAGATACGCAGTATTTT. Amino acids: CASSVPGSGSSTDTQYF. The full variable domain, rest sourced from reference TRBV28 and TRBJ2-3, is DVKVTQSSRYLVKRTGEKVFLECVQDMDHENMFWYRQDPGLGLRLIYFSYDVKMKEKGDIPEGYSVSREKKERFSLILESASTNQTSMYLCASSVPGSGSSTDTQYFGPGTRLTVL.

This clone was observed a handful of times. The CDR3 DNA reads TGTGCCAGCAGCTTAGTCATTGGACAAAATGAAGCTTTCTTT. Its protein product is CASSLVIGQNEAFF. The chain recombines TRBV7-2 with TRBJ1-1; a weak D match, TRBD1 (5 bases). This CDR3 is 14 amino acids long. Germline CDR1 and CDR2: SGHTA and FQGNSA. Deletions cut 1 base from V and 7 bases from J, with 13 bases between.

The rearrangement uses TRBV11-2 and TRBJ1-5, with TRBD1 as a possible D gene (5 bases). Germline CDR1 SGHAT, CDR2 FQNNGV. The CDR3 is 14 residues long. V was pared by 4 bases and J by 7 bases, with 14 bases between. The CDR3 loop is CASSSDSAGQPQHF. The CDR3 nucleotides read TGTGCCAGCAGCTCAGACAGTGCAGGGCAGCCCCAGCATTTT.

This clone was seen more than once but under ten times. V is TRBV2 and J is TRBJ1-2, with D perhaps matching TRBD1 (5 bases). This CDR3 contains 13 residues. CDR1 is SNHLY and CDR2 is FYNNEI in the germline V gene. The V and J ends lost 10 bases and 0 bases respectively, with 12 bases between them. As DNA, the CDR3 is TGTGCCATCCAGACAGTCCCTAACTATGGCTACACCTTC. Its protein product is CAIQTVPNYGYTF.

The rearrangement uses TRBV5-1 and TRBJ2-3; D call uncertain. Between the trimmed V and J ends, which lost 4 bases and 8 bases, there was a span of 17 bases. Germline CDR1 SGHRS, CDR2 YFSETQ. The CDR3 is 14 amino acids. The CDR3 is CASSPSVARGTQYF. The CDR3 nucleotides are TGCGCCAGCAGCCCGTCGGTTGCCCGCGGTACGCAGTATTTT.

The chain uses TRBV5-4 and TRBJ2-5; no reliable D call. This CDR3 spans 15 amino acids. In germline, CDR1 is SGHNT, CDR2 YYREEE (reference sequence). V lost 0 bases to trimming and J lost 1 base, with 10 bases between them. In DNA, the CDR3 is TGTGCCAGCAGCTTGGGGCAGAAATCCCAAGAGACCCAGTACTTC. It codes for CASSLGQKSQETQYF.

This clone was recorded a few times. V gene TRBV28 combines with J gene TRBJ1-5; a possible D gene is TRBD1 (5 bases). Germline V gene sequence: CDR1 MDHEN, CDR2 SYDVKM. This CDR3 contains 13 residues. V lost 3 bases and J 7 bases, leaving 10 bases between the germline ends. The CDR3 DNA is TGTGCCAGCAGTTTCATGGGGGGGCAGCCCCAGCATTTT. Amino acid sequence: CASSFMGGQPQHF.

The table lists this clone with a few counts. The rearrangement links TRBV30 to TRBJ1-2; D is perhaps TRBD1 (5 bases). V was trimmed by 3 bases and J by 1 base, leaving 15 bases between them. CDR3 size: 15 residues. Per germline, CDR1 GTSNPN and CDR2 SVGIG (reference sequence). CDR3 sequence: CAWRAIGAVNYGYTF. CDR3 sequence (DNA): TGTGCCTGGAGGGCGATTGGGGCAGTTAACTATGGCTACACCTTC.

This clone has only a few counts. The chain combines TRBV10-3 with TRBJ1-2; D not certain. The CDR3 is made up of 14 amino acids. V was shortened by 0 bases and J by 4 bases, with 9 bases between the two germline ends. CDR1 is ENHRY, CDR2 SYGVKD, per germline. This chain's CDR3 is CAISESKETYGYTF. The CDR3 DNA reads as TGTGCCATCAGTGAGTCGAAGGAGACCTATGGCTACACCTTC.